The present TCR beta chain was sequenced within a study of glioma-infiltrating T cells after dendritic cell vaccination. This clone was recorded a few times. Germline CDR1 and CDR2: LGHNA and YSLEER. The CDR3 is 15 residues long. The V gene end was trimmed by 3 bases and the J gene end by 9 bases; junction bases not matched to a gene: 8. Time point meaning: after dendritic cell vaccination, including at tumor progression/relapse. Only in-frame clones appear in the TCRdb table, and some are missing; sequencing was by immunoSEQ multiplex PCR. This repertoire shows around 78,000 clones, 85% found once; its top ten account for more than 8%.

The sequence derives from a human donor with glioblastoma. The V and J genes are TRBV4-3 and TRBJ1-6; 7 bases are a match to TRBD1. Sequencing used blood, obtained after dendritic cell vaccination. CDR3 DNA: TGCGCCAGCAGCCACTACGCAACAGGGGCTTCACCCCTCCACTTT. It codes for CASSHYATGASPLHF.